This TCR beta chain was identified during a study of cytomegalovirus exposure and HLA in healthy donors. As for this clone: Its antigen is currently unknown.

The study, taken as a whole, reports: A previous analysis found most TCR beta V segments productive roughly 87% or roughly 30% of the time.

The PCR made use of 60 Vbeta and 13 Jbeta primers. Some clones are missing from TCRdb's copy, which holds only in-frame ones; the method was immunoSEQ multiplex PCR. The data show under 150,000 clones, with about four fifths seen just once and around 4.5% held by the top ten. CDR1 SGHRS and CDR2 YFSETQ come from the germline V gene. The V end lost 2 bases, the J end lost 4 bases, and 10 bases lay between the germline ends. CDR3 size: 14 residues. Sequencing was performed on PBMCs. The sequence derives from a man aged 25 to 40 in good health and CMV-seropositive. The rearrangement links TRBV5-1 to TRBJ1-5; TRBD1 might be the D (5 bases). DNA for the CDR3: TGCGCCAGCAGCTTAGAGCAGGGAAATCAGCCCCAGCATTTT. Translating it yields CASSLEQGNQPQHF.